Listed below are T cell receptor beta chains from one sample, sequenced in a study of cytotoxic CD8 clonotypes in ibrutinib-treated CLL. Some clones are missing from TCRdb's copy, which holds only in-frame ones; the method was immunoSEQ multiplex PCR. The table records more than 200,000 clones, less than 75% of them present only once. This specimen was PBMCs, taken after 24 months of ibrutinib treatment. The receptors stem from a human donor with chronic lymphocytic leukemia. Both conserved end residues are part of each CDR3. D genes are given only for firm matches. Not every row has a clone size; where given, it reads once, few, many or a size class.

size	V	D	J	DNA	CDR3
few	TRBV29-1	TRBD1	TRBJ2-7	TGCAGCGTTGAAGACAGGGGGAGTAGGGACGAGCAGTACTTC	CSVEDRGSRDEQYF
-	TRBV21-1	-	TRBJ1-5	TGTGCCAGCAGCAGACGGTCAGGGGGGAGCAATCAGCCCCAGCATTTT	CASSRRSGGSNQPQHF
-	TRBV5-1	TRBD2	TRBJ2-7	TGCGCCAGCAGCTTGCAGGCTAGCGGGAGCGAGCAGTACTTC	CASSLQASGSEQYF
-	TRBV6-4	TRBD1	TRBJ2-1	TGTGCCAGCAGTGAAGGGGGCGGTGAGCAGTTCTTC	CASSEGGGEQFF
-	TRBV23-1	-	TRBJ2-1	TGCGCCAGCAGTCAATACCCCCGCCGGAATGAGCAGTTCTTC	CASSQYPRRNEQFF
few	TRBV4-1	-	TRBJ2-7	TGCGCCAGCAGCCAGCAGACGGACGAGCAGTACTTC	CASSQQTDEQYF
-	TRBV19	-	TRBJ2-7	TGTGCCAGTAGTTCGACAGGATTTAACTACGAGCAGTACTTC	CASSSTGFNYEQYF
-	TRBV28	-	TRBJ1-2	TGTGCCAGCAGTTTACTCCAGGCCGAGAACTATGGCTACACCTTC	CASSLLQAENYGYTF
-	TRBV27	TRBD2	TRBJ2-3	TGTGCCAGCAGTCTCTCGACGGGAGGCCCCGGACATACGCAGTATTTT	CASSLSTGGPGHTQYF
-	TRBV6-6	-	TRBJ2-2	TGTGCCAGCAGCAGACATGGAAGTGGCGGGGAGCTGTTTTTT	CASSRHGSGGELFF
-	TRBV28	TRBD1	TRBJ2-1	TGTGCCAGCAGTTTCAAGGGGCAGGGGGCATACAATGAGCAGTTCTTC	CASSFKGQGAYNEQFF
-	TRBV6-5	TRBD2	TRBJ2-5	TGTGCCAGCAGTTGGGGGGCGGGACTAGGACAAGAGACCCAGTACTTC	CASSWGAGLGQETQYF
-	TRBV11-3	-	TRBJ1-3	TGTGCCAGTAGCTCGGGGGCTGGAAACACCATATATTTT	CASSSGAGNTIYF
-	TRBV30	-	TRBJ1-5	TGTGCCTGGAGTGTACAAGGGGTTAACAATCAGCCCCAGCATTTT	CAWSVQGVNNQPQHF
-	TRBV9	-	TRBJ2-6	TGTGCCAGCAGCCTCTGGGCGGCTGGGGCCAACGTCCTGACTTTC	CASSLWAAGANVLTF
-	TRBV7-6	-	TRBJ2-7	TGTGCCAGCACCCTCTCCCCGATAGAAAACGAGCAGTACTTC	CASTLSPIENEQYF
-	TRBV28	-	TRBJ2-2	TGTGCCAGCAGTTCCTCCAGGGTAACCGGGGAGCTGTTTTTT	CASSSSRVTGELFF
-	TRBV30	TRBD2	TRBJ2-1	TGTGCCTGGAGGGCTCACCTAGGAGCGGGAAGGCGCACAATTGAGCAGTTCTTC	CAWRAHLGAGRRTIEQFF
-	TRBV27	TRBD1	TRBJ2-5	TGTGCCAGCAGAACAGGGGCTTGGGAAGAGACCCAGTACTTC	CASRTGAWEETQYF
-	TRBV7-2	-	TRBJ1-5	TGTGCCAGCAGCACGACCGGGCAAAATCAGCCCCAGCATTTT	CASSTTGQNQPQHF
-	TRBV6-5	-	TRBJ2-2	TGTGCCAGCGTAGGTCGGGGGGCCTCCGGGGAGCTGTTTTTT	CASVGRGASGELFF
few	TRBV29-1	TRBD2	TRBJ2-5	TGCAGCGTTCACTGGAGCGGGAAAGAGACCCAGTACTTC	CSVHWSGKETQYF
-	TRBV7-9	TRBD2	TRBJ2-3	TGTGCCAGCAACACCCAGCGGGAGGGCCTGGATACGCAGTATTTT	CASNTQREGLDTQYF
-	TRBV29-1	-	TRBJ1-3	TGCAGCGTTGTGAGGGACAATCCGAGCTCTGGAAACACCATATATTTT	CSVVRDNPSSGNTIYF
-	TRBV4-3	-	TRBJ2-5	TGCGCCAGCAGCCAAGAGGGGGGCATGGAGACCCAGTACTTC	CASSQEGGMETQYF
-	TRBV6-6	-	TRBJ2-7	TGTGCCAGCAGTCTGGGACCTCAAGTCGACGAGCAGTACTTC	CASSLGPQVDEQYF
-	TRBV30	-	TRBJ2-2	TGTGCCTGGAGTGTAAGGGCCACAGGGATACGGGAGCTGTTTTTT	CAWSVRATGIRELFF
-	TRBV11-3	-	TRBJ2-1	TGTGCCAGCTCTTCTACCCGAAACTCCTACAATGAGCAGTTCTTC	CASSSTRNSYNEQFF
few	TRBV19	-	TRBJ1-5	TGTGCCAGCAGTCAGGGGCTCCGGGGTCAGCCCCAGCATTTT	CASSQGLRGQPQHF
-	TRBV27	-	TRBJ1-4	TGTGCCAGCAGTTTACGGGTCACTAATGAAAAACTGTTTTTT	CASSLRVTNEKLFF
-	TRBV6-5	-	TRBJ1-1	TGTGCCAGCAGACGCGGGACGGAACACACTGAAGCTTTCTTT	CASRRGTEHTEAFF